This T cell receptor (beta chain) was identified in a study of response to subunit inactivated influenza vaccine. Findings and limits, study-wide: It was suggested by the authors that few new T cells are recruited by each seasonal influenza vaccination.

TCRdb redid the calling of the RT-PCR reads with MiXCR, one entry per CDR3 protein. The table includes about 700,000 distinct CDR3 sequences, 15% to 17% detected once. There are many counts of this clonotype. Its antigen remains unknown. This CDR3 contains 11 residues. The germline V and J ends were trimmed by 8 bases and 3 bases, with 7 bases remaining between them. The TCR originated in a man in his fifties or sixties who received an inactivated influenza vaccine. This specimen was PBMCs from blood, taken less than 13 days after vaccination. This chain links TRBV12-3 or TRBV12-4 with TRBJ1-1; no firm D call. CDR3 loop: CASRVDTEAFF. CDR3 nucleotides: TGTGCCAGCCGGGTGGACACTGAAGCTTTCTTT.